One sample yielded the 5 T cell receptor beta chains listed below, sequenced in a study of T cell responses to AZD1222 COVID-19 vaccine (dated by TCRdb to the early 2020s). According to the study, the label for this sample's time point signals: about 28 days (+/-7) after the second vaccine dose. The library was built by means of the immunoSEQ multiplex PCR assay. This immuneACCESS table, as held by TCRdb, lists in-frame sequences with V and J called but not all clones. Of the missing ones, under half trace to an unresolved V gene in checked studies; the others have no known cause. This sample is represented by about 45,000 clones; around 80% of them were singletons. Of the sample, over 15% falls within the top ten clones. The sequencing here drew on peripheral blood, taken 28 days after the second AZD1222 dose. These receptors were collected from an adult who received the AZD1222 COVID-19 vaccine.

J is TRBJ2-3 and V is TRBV19; TRBD2 matches 7 bases. The junction had 9 bases not matched to a gene; V was cut back by 3 bases and J by 3 bases. From germline, CDR1 is LNHDA and CDR2 SQIVND (reference sequence). The CDR3 covers 16 residues. This CDR3 reads CASSIGFTGGTDTQYF. The CDR3 nucleotides read TGTGCCAGTAGTATCGGATTTACGGGGGGAACAGATACGCAGTATTTT.

The CDR3 is CASSPGAGNTEAFF. The CDR3 DNA follows: TGTGCCAGCAGCCCAGGGGCCGGCAACACTGAAGCTTTCTTT. This sequence joins TRBV7-2 and TRBJ1-1; tentative D call: TRBD1 (6 bases). Germline V gene data show CDR1 as SGHTA and CDR2 as FQGNSA. The CDR3 covers 14 residues. V was pared by 5 bases and J by 2 bases, with 12 bases between.

The chain combines TRBV4-1 with TRBJ1-4, with 12 nucleotides matching TRBD1. J was trimmed by 8 bases and V by 4 bases; bases with no gene match: 5. This CDR3 has 15 amino acids. CDR1 is MGHRA and CDR2 is YSYEKL in the germline V gene. CDR3 sequence (DNA): TGCGCCAGCAGCCTAGCCGGGACAGGGGGCGAAAAACTGTTTTTT. Encoded protein: CASSLAGTGGEKLFF.

The rearrangement links TRBV5-4 to TRBJ1-2; the D is unclear. Germline lookup yields CDR1 SGHNT and CDR2 YYREEE (reference sequence). V gave up 0 bases and J gave up 8 bases, with 17 bases separating them. The CDR3 has 15 residues. The CDR3 loop reads CASSLVRQSGRGYTF. DNA of the CDR3: TGTGCCAGCAGCTTGGTTAGGCAGTCCGGTCGGGGCTACACCTTC.

The chain links TRBV12-3 or TRBV12-4 to TRBJ2-7, with no clear D. The CDR3 runs 12 residues. V was shortened by 3 bases and J by 3 bases, with 6 bases between the two germline ends. CDR3 bases: TGTGCCAGCAGTTTTCGTTACTACGAGCAGTACTTC. This sequence encodes CASSFRYYEQYF.